These 17 T cell receptor beta chains came from one sample sequenced in a study of OX40 agonist ivuxolimab in advanced cancers. Clones were sequenced by immunoSEQ multiplex PCR, and TCRdb holds only the in-frame ones, with some missing. The profile covers around 30,000 clones, with 75% to 90% appearing a single time and approximately 31% taken by the ten largest. Sample: CD4+ or CD8+ T cells sorted from blood, taken in a trial of the OX40 agonist ivuxolimab. These TCRs come from an adult with an advanced solid tumor such as melanoma, head and neck, liver or kidney cancer.

CDR3 DNA: TGTGCCAGCAGACTAGGGTTGGGCACTGAAGCTTTCTTT. It yields the protein CASRLGLGTEAFF. The chain couples TRBV27 to TRBJ1-1, with no clear D. CDR1 and CDR2 from the germline V gene are MNHEY and SMNVEV (reference sequence). This CDR3 region has 13 residues. V was shortened by 6 bases and J by 4 bases, with 12 bases between the two germline ends.

The chain uses TRBV28 and TRBJ1-1; 8 bases match TRBD1. The CDR3 contains 12 residues. The ends lost 11 bases at V and 6 bases at J; junction bases unmatched: 8. Germline CDR1 MDHEN, CDR2 SYDVKM. The CDR3 sequence: CAVDRGDAEAFF. The CDR3 coding sequence is TGTGCCGTCGACAGGGGAGACGCTGAAGCTTTCTTT. Combining the CDR3 with reference TRBV28 and TRBJ1-1 gives the whole variable domain DVKVTQSSRYLVKRTGEKVFLECVQDMDHENMFWYRQDPGLGLRLIYFSYDVKMKEKGDIPEGYSVSREKKERFSLILESASTNQTSMYLCAVDRGDAEAFFGQGTRLTVV.

The CDR3, as DNA: TGTGCCAGCAGTTCGGGCTCCTACGAGCAGTACTTC. Amino acids: CASSSGSYEQYF. This rearrangement joins TRBV28 to TRBJ2-7; D gene uncertain. The V end was cut by 4 bases, the J end by 0 bases, with 4 bases between. CDR3 length equals 12 residues. Germline values: CDR1 MDHEN, CDR2 SYDVKM. Full variable domain (rest looked up from reference TRBV28 and TRBJ2-7): DVKVTQSSRYLVKRTGEKVFLECVQDMDHENMFWYRQDPGLGLRLIYFSYDVKMKEKGDIPEGYSVSREKKERFSLILESASTNQTSMYLCASSSGSYEQYFGPGTRLTVT.

V gene TRBV7-9 combines with J gene TRBJ1-5; 9 bases agree with TRBD1. V gave up 11 bases and J gave up 5 bases; unmatched junction bases: 4. This CDR3 is 12 amino acids long. CDR1 and CDR2 from the germline V gene are SEHNR and FQNEAQ (reference sequence). In nucleotides, the CDR3 is TGTGCCGGGCGACAGGGGGATCAGCCCCAGCATTTT. As protein: CAGRQGDQPQHF.

The gene calls are TRBV5-1 and TRBJ2-7; 7 bases agree with TRBD1. Germline trimming cut 3 bases from V and 4 bases from J; bases unmatched to any gene: 4. CDR1 SGHRS and CDR2 YFSETQ come from the germline V gene. The CDR3 is made up of 13 amino acids. In DNA form, the CDR3 reads TGCGCCAGCAGCTCCACAGGGGCATACGAGCAGTACTTC. This gives the protein CASSSTGAYEQYF.

This chain links TRBV9 with TRBJ1-2; D is uncertain. The CDR3 has 13 residues. V was pared by 4 bases and J by 8 bases, with 15 bases between. Per germline, CDR1 SGDLS and CDR2 YYNGEE. CDR3 sequence reads: CASSPGGTEGYTF. CDR3 nucleotide sequence: TGTGCCAGCAGCCCCGGCGGTACCGAAGGCTACACCTTC.

The V gene is TRBV28, the J gene TRBJ2-3; D is ambiguous. The length of the CDR3 is 16 residues. CDR1 is MDHEN and CDR2 is SYDVKM in the germline V gene. Trimming removed 5 bases from V and 6 bases from J, with 21 bases in between. CDR3 region: CASSLLGPKRWDTQYF. For the CDR3, the DNA is TGTGCCAGCAGTCTTTTAGGACCGAAACGTTGGGATACGCAGTATTTT. The whole variable domain, remainder taken from reference TRBV28 and TRBJ2-3, is DVKVTQSSRYLVKRTGEKVFLECVQDMDHENMFWYRQDPGLGLRLIYFSYDVKMKEKGDIPEGYSVSREKKERFSLILESASTNQTSMYLCASSLLGPKRWDTQYFGPGTRLTVL.

This clone appeared a few times. The chain recombines TRBV7-9 with TRBJ1-5; weak D call: TRBD1 (6 bases). This CDR3 contains 14 residues. V gave up 1 base and J gave up 5 bases, with 9 bases separating them. Per the germline V gene, CDR1 is SEHNR and CDR2 is FQNEAQ (reference sequence). The CDR3 DNA is TGTGCCAGCAGCTTAGTCGCAGGGGATCAGCCCCAGCATTTT. Its translation: CASSLVAGDQPQHF.

The rearrangement links TRBV5-1 to TRBJ2-3, with 10 bases identical to TRBD2. The V gene end was trimmed by 2 bases and the J gene end by 3 bases; junction bases not matched to a gene: 12. The CDR3 sequence is 18 residues long. Germline values: CDR1 SGHRS, CDR2 YFSETQ. The CDR3 DNA sequence: TGCGCCAGCAGCTTTCAGGGGGCAAGCGGGAGGGCAACAGATACGCAGTATTTT. Its translation: CASSFQGASGRATDTQYF.

V usage is TRBV5-1 and J usage is TRBJ2-2; D could derive from TRBD1 or TRBD2 (5 bases each). With 0 bases removed from V and 3 bases from J, the gap between germline ends came to 15 bases. Germline V gene sequence: CDR1 SGHRS, CDR2 YFSETQ. The CDR3 is made up of 17 amino acids. The CDR3: CASSLDSSGDDTGELFF. The CDR3 DNA reads as TGCGCCAGCAGCTTGGACTCATCCGGGGACGACACCGGGGAGCTGTTTTTT.

The J gene is TRBJ2-7, the V gene TRBV27, with 8 bases fitting TRBD1. Germline CDR1 MNHEY, CDR2 SMNVEV (reference sequence). V dropped 3 bases and J dropped 4; count of bases not matched to a gene: 5. The CDR3 is 14 residues long. The CDR3 coding sequence is TGTGCCAGCAGTTTGCAGGGGGCCAATTACGAGCAGTACTTC. As protein: CASSLQGANYEQYF.

V gene TRBV10-3 combines with J gene TRBJ1-4, with no clear D. V gave up 2 bases and J gave up 7 bases, with 11 bases separating them. This CDR3 comprises 14 residues. CDR1 and CDR2 (germline): ENHRY, SYGVKD. CDR3 region: CAISETLSGEKLFF. CDR3 DNA: TGTGCCATCAGTGAGACCCTTTCAGGTGAAAAACTGTTTTTT.

CDR3 sequence reads: CASSVGGRIGEKLFF. CDR3 bases: TGTGCCAGCAGCGTAGGGGGCCGAATAGGTGAAAAACTGTTTTTT. This chain joins TRBV9 and TRBJ1-4; D might be TRBD1 (5 bases). The CDR3 consists of 15 residues. Trimming pared 0 bases from V and 7 bases from J, leaving 13 bases between. Germline V CDR1 and CDR2: SGDLS, YYNGEE.

This chain uses TRBV11-2 with TRBJ2-7, with 10 bases that match TRBD2. From germline, CDR1 is SGHAT and CDR2 FQNNGV. Trimming removed 4 bases from V and 2 bases from J; junction bases left unmatched: 5. The CDR3 has 15 amino acids. CDR3 sequence reads: CASSSGLARPYEQYF. CDR3 nucleotides: TGTGCCAGCAGCTCGGGACTAGCGAGGCCCTACGAGCAGTACTTC. The whole variable domain, remainder taken from reference TRBV11-2 and TRBJ2-7, is EAGVAQSPRYKIIEKRQSVAFWCNPISGHATLYWYQQILGQGPKLLIQFQNNGVVDDSQLPKDRFSAERLKGVDSTLKIQPAKLEDSAVYLCASSSGLARPYEQYFGPGTRLTVT.

The genes are TRBV6-5 and TRBJ1-1; maybe TRBD1 (5 bases). The ends were cut back, 6 bases at V and 0 bases at J, with 14 bases in the middle. This CDR3 region has 15 residues. Germline V lookup: CDR1 MNHEY, CDR2 SVGAGI. CDR3 in amino acids: CASSSSGRMNTEAFF. CDR3 nucleotides: TGTGCCAGCAGCTCCTCGGGACGAATGAACACTGAAGCTTTCTTT.

This chain connects TRBV11-2 to TRBJ2-7; the D gene is possibly TRBD1 (6 bases). The CDR3 spans 17 residues. Germline V lookup: CDR1 SGHAT, CDR2 FQNNGV. V was shortened by 0 bases and J by 2 bases, with 17 bases between the two germline ends. Here the CDR3 DNA reads TGTGCCAGCAGCTTAGATCTGTGGGGGCGAAGCACCTACGAGCAGTACTTC. Encoded protein: CASSLDLWGRSTYEQYF.

The V call is TRBV5-1, the J call TRBJ2-7; 11 bases map to TRBD1. Germline loops: CDR1 SGHRS, CDR2 YFSETQ. The V gene end was trimmed by 4 bases and the J gene end by 4 bases; junction bases not matched to a gene: 10. The CDR3 covers 16 residues. The CDR3 loop is CASSVGQGDLGYEQYF. The CDR3 DNA sequence: TGCGCCAGCAGCGTGGGACAGGGGGACTTGGGGTACGAGCAGTACTTC.